These 8 T cell receptor beta chains share one sample of origin, sequenced in a study of T cell responses to AZD1222 COVID-19 vaccine. Generated by immunoSEQ multiplex PCR, the TCRdb table keeps only in-frame clones and is missing some. Found here are more than 140,000 clones, approximately 90% of them singletons; the top ten hold 5%. The sample consisted of peripheral blood, taken on day 0 of AZD1222 vaccination. These TCRs come from an adult in good health.

This chain links TRBV10-2 with TRBJ2-1, with TRBD2 matching 7 bases. The germline CDR1 and CDR2 sequences are WSHSY and SAAADI. The CDR3 covers 13 residues. V lost 8 bases, J lost 6 bases, and 7 bases stayed unmatched. The CDR3 sequence is CASLGLVRNEQFF. CDR3 bases: TGCGCCAGCCTAGGACTAGTTCGCAATGAGCAGTTCTTC.

The chain uses TRBV5-8 and TRBJ2-5; maybe TRBD2 (6 bases). CDR1 and CDR2 (germline): SGHTS, YDEGEE. V lost 1 base and J lost 0, with 13 bases in between. CDR3 length equals 16 residues. CDR3 DNA: TGTGCCAGCAGCTTGAGCCTAGCGAGTTACCAAGAGACCCAGTACTTC. It yields the protein CASSLSLASYQETQYF.

In this sample, this clone turned up once. The V gene is TRBV7-3, the J gene TRBJ2-6, with D perhaps matching TRBD1 (6 bases). Trimming shortened V by 4 bases and J by 0 bases, and 13 bases separated the two germline ends. CDR3 length equals 17 residues. Germline assignment: CDR1 SGHTA and CDR2 FQGTGA. CDR3 protein: CASSSDSRDSGANVLTF. In nucleotides, the CDR3 is TGTGCCAGCAGCTCGGACAGCCGAGACTCTGGGGCCAACGTCCTGACTTTC.

CDR3 region: CASSLQGWDTEAFF. CDR3 nucleotide sequence: TGTGCCAGCAGCTTACAGGGATGGGACACTGAAGCTTTCTTT. The chain uses TRBV11-2 and TRBJ1-1; maybe TRBD1 (5 bases). V lost 2 bases and J lost 3, with 10 bases in between. The CDR3 sequence is 14 residues long. The germline gives CDR1 SGHAT, CDR2 FQNNGV.

The chain combines TRBV28 with TRBJ2-5, with D hard to call. The CDR3 contains 13 residues. The germline V gene encodes CDR1 MDHEN and CDR2 SYDVKM. V was pared by 3 bases and J by 5 bases, with 10 bases between. Here the CDR3 reads CASSFLGRETQYF. The DNA for the CDR3 is TGTGCCAGCAGTTTTTTGGGTCGTGAGACCCAGTACTTC.

The V gene is TRBV6-5, the J gene TRBJ2-7, with 7 positions matching TRBD2. CDR1 and CDR2 from the germline V gene are MNHEY and SVGAGI. The V segment lost 2 bases and the J segment 0 bases; nucleotides outside the gene matches: 1. This CDR3 contains 14 residues. The DNA of the CDR3 is TGTGCCAGCAGTTACCTAGCGGCCTCCTACGAGCAGTACTTC. Translating gives CASSYLAASYEQYF.

The CDR3 coding sequence is TGCAGCGGCGGACAGCACACTGAAGCTTTCTTT. It yields the protein CSGGQHTEAFF. The chain carries TRBV29-1 and TRBJ1-1, with D perhaps TRBD1 (6 bases). Trimming shortened V by 7 bases and J by 3 bases, and 9 bases separated the two germline ends. CDR1 is SQVTM and CDR2 is ANQGSEA in the germline V gene. CDR3 length equals 11 residues. Full variable domain (rest looked up from reference TRBV29-1 and TRBJ1-1): SAVISQKPSRDICQRGTSLTIQCQVDSQVTMMFWYRQQPGQSLTLIATANQGSEATYESGFVIDKFPISRPNLTFSTLTVSNMSPEDSSIYLCSGGQHTEAFFGQGTRLTVV.

The chain uses TRBV28 and TRBJ2-7, with D maybe TRBD2 (5 bases). The CDR3 contains 14 residues. V was shortened by 0 bases and J by 1 base, with 7 bases between the two germline ends. Germline loops: CDR1 MDHEN, CDR2 SYDVKM. The CDR3 region has the DNA TGTGCCAGCAGTTTATGGCGGGTGTCCTACGAGCAGTACTTC. Translating gives CASSLWRVSYEQYF.